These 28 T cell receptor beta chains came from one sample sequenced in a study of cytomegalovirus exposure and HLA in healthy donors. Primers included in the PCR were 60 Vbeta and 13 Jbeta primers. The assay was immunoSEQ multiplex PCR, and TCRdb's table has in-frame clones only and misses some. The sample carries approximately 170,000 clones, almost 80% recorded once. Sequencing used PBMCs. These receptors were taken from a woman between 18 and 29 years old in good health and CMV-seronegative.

CDR3 sequence reads: CASSPTGVGFYEQYF. The CDR3 DNA reads TGTGCCAGCAGCCCCACAGGGGTAGGGTTCTACGAGCAGTACTTC. The chain joins TRBV5-8 to TRBJ2-7; 7 bases fit TRBD1. In germline, CDR1 is SGHTS, CDR2 YDEGEE. The CDR3 length is 15 residues. The V and J ends lost 4 bases and 3 bases, in that order; junction bases with no gene match: 10.

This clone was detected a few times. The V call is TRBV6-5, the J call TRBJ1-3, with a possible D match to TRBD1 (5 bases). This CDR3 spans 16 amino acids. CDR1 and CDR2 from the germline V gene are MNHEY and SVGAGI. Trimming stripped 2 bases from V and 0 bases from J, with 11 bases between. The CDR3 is CASSYDSHYSGNTIYF. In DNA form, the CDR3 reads TGTGCCAGCAGTTACGACAGCCACTACTCTGGAAACACCATATATTTT.

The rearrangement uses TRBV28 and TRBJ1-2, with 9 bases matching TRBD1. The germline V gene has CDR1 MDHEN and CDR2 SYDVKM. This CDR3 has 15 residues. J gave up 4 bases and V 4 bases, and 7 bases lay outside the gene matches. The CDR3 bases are TGTGCCAGCAGTTCACCGGACAGGGGAAGCTATGGCTACACCTTC. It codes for CASSSPDRGSYGYTF.

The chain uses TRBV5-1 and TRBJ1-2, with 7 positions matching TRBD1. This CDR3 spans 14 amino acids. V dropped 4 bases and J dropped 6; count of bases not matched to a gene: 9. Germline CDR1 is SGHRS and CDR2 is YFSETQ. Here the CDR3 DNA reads TGCGCCAGCAGCCTAGGACAGGCAGGACATGGCTACACCTTC. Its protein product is CASSLGQAGHGYTF.

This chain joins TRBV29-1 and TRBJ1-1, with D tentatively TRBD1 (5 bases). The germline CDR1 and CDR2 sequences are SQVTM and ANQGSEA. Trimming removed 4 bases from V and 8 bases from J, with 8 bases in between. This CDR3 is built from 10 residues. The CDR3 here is CSVGTREAFF. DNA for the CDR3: TGCAGCGTTGGGACAAGGGAAGCTTTCTTT.

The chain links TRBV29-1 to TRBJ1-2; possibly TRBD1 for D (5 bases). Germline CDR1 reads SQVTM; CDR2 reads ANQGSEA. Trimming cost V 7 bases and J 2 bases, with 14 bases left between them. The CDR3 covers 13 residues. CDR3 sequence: CSAETAPNYGYTF. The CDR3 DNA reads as TGCAGCGCCGAGACAGCCCCCAACTATGGCTACACCTTC.

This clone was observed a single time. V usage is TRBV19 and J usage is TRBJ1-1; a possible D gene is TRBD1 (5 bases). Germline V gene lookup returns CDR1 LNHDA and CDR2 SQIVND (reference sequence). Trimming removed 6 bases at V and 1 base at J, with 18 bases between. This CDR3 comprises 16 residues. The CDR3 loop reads CASSQPRQFSNTEAFF. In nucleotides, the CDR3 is TGTGCCAGTAGCCAACCTCGACAGTTTTCGAACACTGAAGCTTTCTTT.

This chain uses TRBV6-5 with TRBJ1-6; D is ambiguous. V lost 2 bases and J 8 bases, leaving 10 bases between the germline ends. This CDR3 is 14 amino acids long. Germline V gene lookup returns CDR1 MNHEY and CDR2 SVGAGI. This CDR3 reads CASSYETRDSPLHF. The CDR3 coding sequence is TGTGCCAGCAGTTACGAGACCCGGGATTCACCCCTCCACTTT.

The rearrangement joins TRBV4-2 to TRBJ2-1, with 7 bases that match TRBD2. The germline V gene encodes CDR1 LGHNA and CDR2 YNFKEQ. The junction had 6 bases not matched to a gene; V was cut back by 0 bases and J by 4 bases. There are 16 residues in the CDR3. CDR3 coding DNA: TGTGCCAGCAGCCAAGAGGGAGGGATTCAGTACAATGAGCAGTTCTTC. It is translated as CASSQEGGIQYNEQFF.

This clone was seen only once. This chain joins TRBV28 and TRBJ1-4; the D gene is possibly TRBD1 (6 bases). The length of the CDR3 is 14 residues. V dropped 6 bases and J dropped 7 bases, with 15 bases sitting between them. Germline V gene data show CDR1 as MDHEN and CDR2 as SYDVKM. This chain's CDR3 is CASSPGTRLEKLFF. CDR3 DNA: TGTGCCAGCAGCCCCGGGACAAGACTTGAAAAACTGTTTTTT.

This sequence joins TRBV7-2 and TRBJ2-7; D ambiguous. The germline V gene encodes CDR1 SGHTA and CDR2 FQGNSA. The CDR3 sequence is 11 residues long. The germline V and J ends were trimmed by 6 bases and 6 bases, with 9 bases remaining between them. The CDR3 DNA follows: TGTGCCAGCAGTCCTCTACTCGAGCAGTACTTC. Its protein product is CASSPLLEQYF.

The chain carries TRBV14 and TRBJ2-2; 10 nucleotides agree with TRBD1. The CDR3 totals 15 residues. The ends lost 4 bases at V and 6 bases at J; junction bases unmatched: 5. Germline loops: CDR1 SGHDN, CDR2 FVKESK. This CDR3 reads CASSRGTGAPGELFF. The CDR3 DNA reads TGTGCCAGCAGCCGAGGGACAGGGGCTCCCGGGGAGCTGTTTTTT.

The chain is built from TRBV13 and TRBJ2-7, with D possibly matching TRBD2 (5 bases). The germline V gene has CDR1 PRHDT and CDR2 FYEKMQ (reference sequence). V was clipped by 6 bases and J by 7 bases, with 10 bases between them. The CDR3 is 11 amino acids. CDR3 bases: TGTGCCAGCAGTTCGTCGGGGGAGCAGTACTTC. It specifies CASSSSGEQYF.

CDR3 DNA: TGTGCCAGCAGTCCGAGCACAGGGGCCCACGAGCAGTACTTC. Encoded protein: CASSPSTGAHEQYF. This sequence joins TRBV7-3 and TRBJ2-7, with 7 nucleotides matching TRBD1. V lost 6 bases to trimming and J lost 5 bases; unmatched junction nucleotides: 10. CDR3 length: 14 residues. CDR1 is SGHTA and CDR2 is FQGTGA in the germline V gene.

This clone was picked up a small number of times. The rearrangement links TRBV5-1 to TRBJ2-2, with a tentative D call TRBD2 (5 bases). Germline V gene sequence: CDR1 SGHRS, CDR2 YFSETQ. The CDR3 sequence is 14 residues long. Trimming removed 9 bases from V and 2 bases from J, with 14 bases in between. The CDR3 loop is CATFEGSNTGELFF. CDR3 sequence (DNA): TGCGCCACCTTCGAGGGCAGCAACACCGGGGAGCTGTTTTTT.

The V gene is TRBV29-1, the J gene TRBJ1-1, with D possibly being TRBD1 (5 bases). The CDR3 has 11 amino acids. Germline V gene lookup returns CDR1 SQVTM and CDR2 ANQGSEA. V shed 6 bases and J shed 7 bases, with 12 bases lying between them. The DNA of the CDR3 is TGCAGCGTGCGAGTGGGGGGTGAAGCTTTCTTT. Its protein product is CSVRVGGEAFF.

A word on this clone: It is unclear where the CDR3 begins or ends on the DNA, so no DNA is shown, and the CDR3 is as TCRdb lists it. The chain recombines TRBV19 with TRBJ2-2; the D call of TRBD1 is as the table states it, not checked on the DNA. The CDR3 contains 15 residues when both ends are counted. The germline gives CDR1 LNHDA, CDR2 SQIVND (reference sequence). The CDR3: CASTSGHQYTGELFF.

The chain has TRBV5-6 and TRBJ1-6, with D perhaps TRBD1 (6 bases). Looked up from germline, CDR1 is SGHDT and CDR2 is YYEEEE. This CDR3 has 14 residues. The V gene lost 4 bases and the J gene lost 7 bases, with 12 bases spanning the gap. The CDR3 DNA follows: TGTGCCAGCAGCCGACAGGTGGGGAATTCACCCCTCCACTTT. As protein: CASSRQVGNSPLHF.

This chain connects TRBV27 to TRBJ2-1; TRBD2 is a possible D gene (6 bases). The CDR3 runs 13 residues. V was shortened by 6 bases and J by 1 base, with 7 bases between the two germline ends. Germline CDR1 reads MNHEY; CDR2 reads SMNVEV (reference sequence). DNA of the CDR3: TGTGCCAGCAGAAGCGGGTCCTACAATGAGCAGTTCTTC. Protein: CASRSGSYNEQFF.

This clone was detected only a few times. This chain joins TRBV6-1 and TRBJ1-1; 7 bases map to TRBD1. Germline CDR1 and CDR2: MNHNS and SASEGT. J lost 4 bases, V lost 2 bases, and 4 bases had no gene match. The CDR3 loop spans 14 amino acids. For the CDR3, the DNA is TGTGCCAGCAGTGAACAGGGGGTGTTCACTGAAGCTTTCTTT. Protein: CASSEQGVFTEAFF.

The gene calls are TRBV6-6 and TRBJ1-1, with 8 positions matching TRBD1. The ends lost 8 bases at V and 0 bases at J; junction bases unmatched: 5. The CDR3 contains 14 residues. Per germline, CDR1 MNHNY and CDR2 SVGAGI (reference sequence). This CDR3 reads CASGAGGLNTEAFF. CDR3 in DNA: TGTGCCAGCGGGGCAGGGGGCTTGAACACTGAAGCTTTCTTT.

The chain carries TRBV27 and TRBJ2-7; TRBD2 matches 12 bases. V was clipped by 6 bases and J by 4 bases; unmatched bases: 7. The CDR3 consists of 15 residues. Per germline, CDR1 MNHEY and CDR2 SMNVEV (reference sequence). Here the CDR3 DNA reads TGTGCCAGCAGCAGACTAGCGGGAGTTCCATACGAGCAGTACTTC. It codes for CASSRLAGVPYEQYF.

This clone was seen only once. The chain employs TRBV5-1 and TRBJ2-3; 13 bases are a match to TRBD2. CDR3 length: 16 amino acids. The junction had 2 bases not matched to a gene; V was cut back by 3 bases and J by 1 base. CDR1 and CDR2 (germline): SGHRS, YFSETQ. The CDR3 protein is CASSSGTSGGTDTQYF. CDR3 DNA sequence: TGCGCCAGCAGCTCGGGGACTAGCGGGGGCACAGATACGCAGTATTTT.

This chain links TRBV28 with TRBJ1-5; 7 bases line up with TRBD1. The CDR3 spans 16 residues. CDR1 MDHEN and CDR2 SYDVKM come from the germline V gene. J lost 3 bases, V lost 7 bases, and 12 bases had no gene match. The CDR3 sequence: CASTRTGDFYNQPQHF. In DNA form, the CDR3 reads TGTGCCAGCACCCGAACAGGGGATTTTTACAATCAGCCCCAGCATTTT.

This chain's CDR3 is CSVAVSRAANYEQYF. In DNA, the CDR3 is TGCAGCGTTGCCGTCTCGCGGGCGGCGAATTACGAGCAGTACTTC. V and J are TRBV29-1 and TRBJ2-7; perhaps TRBD2 as D (5 bases). The germline CDR1 and CDR2 sequences are SQVTM and ANQGSEA. V lost 4 bases and J lost 4, with 20 bases in between. The CDR3 is made up of 15 amino acids.

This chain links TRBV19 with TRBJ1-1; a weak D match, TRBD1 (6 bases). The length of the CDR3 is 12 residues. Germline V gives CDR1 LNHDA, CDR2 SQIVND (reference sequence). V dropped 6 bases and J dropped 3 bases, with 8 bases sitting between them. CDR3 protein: CASRDRDTEAFF. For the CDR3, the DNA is TGTGCCAGTAGGGACAGAGACACTGAAGCTTTCTTT.

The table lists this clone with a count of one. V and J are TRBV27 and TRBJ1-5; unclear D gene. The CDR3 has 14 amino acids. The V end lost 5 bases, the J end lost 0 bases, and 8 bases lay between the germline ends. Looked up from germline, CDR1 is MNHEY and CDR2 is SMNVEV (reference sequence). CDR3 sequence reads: CASSQAYSNQPQHF. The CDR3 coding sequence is TGTGCCAGCAGTCAGGCCTATAGCAATCAGCCCCAGCATTTT.

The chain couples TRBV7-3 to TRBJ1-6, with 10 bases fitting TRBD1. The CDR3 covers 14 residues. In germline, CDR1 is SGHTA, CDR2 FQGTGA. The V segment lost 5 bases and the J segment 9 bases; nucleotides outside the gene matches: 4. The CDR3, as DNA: TGTGCCAGCAGCCCCGGGACAGGGGCTTCACCCCTCCACTTT. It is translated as CASSPGTGASPLHF.